The 5 T cell receptor beta chains presented below share a single source sample, sequenced in a study of CD8+CD57+ T cells in acquired aplastic anemia. Genomic DNA was employed as the template in profiling TCR beta VDJ and CDR3. From the reads, TCRdb called clonotypes with MiXCR, one entry per CDR3 protein. The data show a few hundred thousand distinct CDR3 sequences, about two thirds seen once. The sequenced sample consisted of sorted CD4+, CD8+, or CD8+CD57+ T cells (not recorded which) from PBMCs. These receptors originate from a human donor in good health, serving as a control.

This clonotype has more than one count but fewer than ten. This chain links TRBV6-2 or TRBV6-3 with TRBJ1-5; 7 nucleotides line up with TRBD1. The CDR3 is 16 residues long. V was clipped by 7 bases and J by 2 bases; unmatched bases: 11. Germline lookup yields CDR1 MNHEY and CDR2 SVGEGT. CDR3 bases: TGTGCCAGCAACCCCCTAACAGGGGTCGGCAATCAGCCCCAGCATTTT. Amino acids: CASNPLTGVGNQPQHF.

With respect to this clonotype: The CDR3 carries no conserved terminal phenylalanine or tryptophan, so it likely arises from a read error. Because the CDR3's place on the DNA is in doubt, the DNA is left out and the CDR3 is given as listed by TCRdb. The V call is TRBV7-9, the J call TRBJ2-6; the DNA was not used to check the table's D call, TRBD1. Germline V gene data show CDR1 as SEHNR and CDR2 as FQNEAQ (reference sequence). Both ends counted, the CDR3 spans 13 residues. The CDR3 protein is CASSSRENISFTP.

With respect to this clonotype: The junction departs from the called germline gene at one end, perhaps through a read error. The CDR3 DNA is TGTGCCAGCAGCCTAGGTCTAGACTATGGTTACTCCTTC. Amino acids: CASSLGLDYGYSF. This chain links TRBV9 with TRBJ1-2; D not resolved. Per the germline V gene, CDR1 is SGDLS and CDR2 is YYNGEE. This CDR3 is built from 13 residues. Full variable domain (missing parts from reference TRBV9 and TRBJ1-2): DSGVTQTPKHLITATGQRVTLRCSPRSGDLSVYWYQQSLDQGLQFLIQYYNGEERAKGNILERFSAQQFPDLHSELNLSSLELGDSALYFCASSLGLDYGYSFGSGTRLTVV.

Of note for this clonotype: The conserved phenylalanine or tryptophan is not found at the CDR3 terminus, so this likely reflects a read error. This chain links TRBV2 with TRBJ1-2, with 10 bases identical to TRBD1. The V gene end was trimmed by 6 bases and the J gene end by 1 base; junction bases not matched to a gene: 5. This CDR3 has 15 amino acids. Germline CDR1 is SNHLY and CDR2 is FYNNEI. The CDR3 sequence: CASSPGQGSNYGYTS. Here the CDR3 DNA reads TGTGCCAGCAGCCCGGGACAGGGGAGTAACTATGGCTACACCTCA.

This sequence joins TRBV7-9 and TRBJ1-1; D is unclear. Germline V lookup: CDR1 SEHNR, CDR2 FQNEAQ (reference sequence). V lost 3 bases and J lost 13, with 24 bases in between. This CDR3 contains 15 residues. The CDR3 region is CASSFSSYEQYFGFF. As DNA, the CDR3 is TGTGCCAGCAGCTTCTCCTCCTACGAACAGTACTTCGGTTTCTTT.